Listed below are T cell receptor beta chains from one sample, sequenced in a study of T cell changes during pregnancy in multiple sclerosis. The method was immunoSEQ multiplex PCR; TCRdb's version includes in-frame clones alone and lacks a portion of them. Among approximately 28,000 clones listed, roughly 87% were seen once. Sequencing was performed on CD8+ T cells from peripheral blood mononuclear cells, taken in the second trimester of pregnancy. The receptors derive from a female donor with multiple sclerosis, enrolled in a pregnancy study. Both conserved end residues are part of each CDR3. Fields, in order: J gene, V gene, D gene, clone size, CDR3 protein, CDR3 DNA. A D gene is named only where the DNA matches it firmly. Size is stated for part of the rows, as once, few or many counts, or as a class when the clone is expanded.

j_call: TRBJ2-7
v_call: TRBV4-2
d_call: .
clone_size: few
cdr3_aa: CASSQDTGHKTYEQYF
cdr3_nt: TGTGCCAGCAGCCAAGACACGGGACACAAAACCTACGAGCAGTACTTC

j_call: TRBJ2-7
v_call: TRBV28
d_call: TRBD2
clone_size: .
cdr3_aa: CASSPAAGGYEQYF
cdr3_nt: TGTGCCAGCAGTCCCGCAGCGGGAGGTTACGAGCAGTACTTC

j_call: TRBJ1-2
v_call: TRBV5-6
d_call: .
clone_size: .
cdr3_aa: CASSSPRAVEHNYGYTF
cdr3_nt: TGTGCCAGCAGCTCCCCGCGGGCAGTGGAGCACAACTATGGCTACACCTTC

j_call: TRBJ2-7
v_call: TRBV5-1
d_call: TRBD1
clone_size: .
cdr3_aa: CASSSLQGISYEQYF
cdr3_nt: TGCGCCAGCAGCTCCCTACAGGGGATTTCCTACGAGCAGTACTTC

j_call: TRBJ2-3
v_call: TRBV13
d_call: .
clone_size: .
cdr3_aa: CASSFGTSTDTQYF
cdr3_nt: TGTGCCAGCAGCTTTGGGACAAGCACAGATACGCAGTATTTT

j_call: TRBJ2-1
v_call: TRBV27
d_call: .
clone_size: .
cdr3_aa: CASSPLLVTEQFF
cdr3_nt: TGTGCCAGCAGTCCTCTCTTAGTAACTGAGCAGTTCTTC

j_call: TRBJ1-1
v_call: TRBV19
d_call: .
clone_size: .
cdr3_aa: CASSWNTEAFF
cdr3_nt: TGTGCCAGTAGCTGGAACACTGAAGCTTTCTTT

j_call: TRBJ2-2
v_call: TRBV11-2
d_call: .
clone_size: .
cdr3_aa: CASSHGWLAGELFF
cdr3_nt: TGTGCCAGCAGCCACGGGTGGTTAGCCGGGGAGCTGTTTTTT

j_call: TRBJ2-7
v_call: TRBV5-1
d_call: TRBD2
clone_size: .
cdr3_aa: CASSFRVTSGRSYEQYF
cdr3_nt: TGCGCCAGCAGCTTTCGAGTAACTAGCGGGAGGTCCTACGAGCAGTACTTC

j_call: TRBJ2-7
v_call: TRBV7-3
d_call: TRBD1
clone_size: .
cdr3_aa: CASSSDRMGADYEQYF
cdr3_nt: TGTGCCAGCAGCTCGGACAGGATGGGGGCTGACTACGAGCAGTACTTC

j_call: TRBJ2-1
v_call: TRBV11-2
d_call: .
clone_size: .
cdr3_aa: CASSGFPNYNEQFF
cdr3_nt: TGTGCCAGCAGCGGCTTCCCCAACTACAATGAGCAGTTCTTC

j_call: TRBJ1-5
v_call: TRBV28
d_call: .
clone_size: .
cdr3_aa: CASSYQTGIGNQPQHF
cdr3_nt: TGTGCCAGCAGCTACCAAACAGGGATCGGCAATCAGCCCCAGCATTTT

j_call: TRBJ2-1
v_call: TRBV6-1
d_call: TRBD2
clone_size: .
cdr3_aa: CASSEREVSYNEQFF
cdr3_nt: TGTGCCAGCAGTGAGCGGGAGGTTTCCTACAATGAGCAGTTCTTC

j_call: TRBJ2-5
v_call: TRBV5-4
d_call: .
clone_size: .
cdr3_aa: CASSFGGETQYF
cdr3_nt: TGTGCCAGCAGCTTTGGGGGGGAGACCCAGTACTTC

j_call: TRBJ2-1
v_call: TRBV10-3
d_call: .
clone_size: .
cdr3_aa: CAISKSLGHRKLSSYNEQFF
cdr3_nt: TGTGCCATCAGTAAGTCATTGGGACACCGAAAGTTGAGCTCCTACAATGAGCAGTTCTTC

j_call: TRBJ2-7
v_call: TRBV11-2
d_call: TRBD2
clone_size: .
cdr3_aa: CASSLTLAGGTYEQYF
cdr3_nt: TGTGCCAGCAGCTTAACCTTAGCGGGAGGAACCTACGAGCAGTACTTC

j_call: TRBJ2-7
v_call: TRBV4-1
d_call: .
clone_size: few
cdr3_aa: CASSQPKGVSYEQYF
cdr3_nt: TGCGCCAGCAGCCAGCCCAAGGGGGTATCCTACGAGCAGTACTTC

j_call: TRBJ2-7
v_call: TRBV13
d_call: .
clone_size: .
cdr3_aa: CASSLAGMTYEQYF
cdr3_nt: TGTGCCAGCAGCTTAGCGGGGATGACCTACGAGCAGTACTTC

j_call: TRBJ2-3
v_call: TRBV6-1
d_call: .
clone_size: .
cdr3_aa: CASSERMAPDTQYF
cdr3_nt: TGTGCCAGCAGTGAAAGAATGGCCCCAGATACGCAGTATTTT

j_call: TRBJ1-2
v_call: TRBV5-1
d_call: .
clone_size: .
cdr3_aa: CASSSGLALYSNYGYTF
cdr3_nt: TGCGCCAGCAGCAGCGGTCTAGCATTGTATTCTAACTATGGCTACACCTTC

j_call: TRBJ1-1
v_call: TRBV11-2
d_call: .
clone_size: .
cdr3_aa: CASSLEGVGAEAFF
cdr3_nt: TGTGCCAGCAGCTTAGAAGGGGTTGGCGCTGAAGCTTTCTTT

j_call: TRBJ1-2
v_call: TRBV28
d_call: .
clone_size: .
cdr3_aa: CASSALTGMDYGYTF
cdr3_nt: TGTGCCAGCAGTGCCCTAACAGGGATGGACTATGGCTACACCTTC

j_call: TRBJ2-2
v_call: TRBV11-2
d_call: TRBD2
clone_size: .
cdr3_aa: CASSLAGGYTGELFF
cdr3_nt: TGTGCCAGCAGCTTAGCGGGAGGATACACCGGGGAGCTGTTTTTT

j_call: TRBJ1-1
v_call: TRBV21-1
d_call: .
clone_size: .
cdr3_aa: CASTLGQGEAFF
cdr3_nt: TGTGCCAGCACCCTAGGACAGGGTGAAGCTTTCTTT

j_call: TRBJ2-2
v_call: TRBV15
d_call: .
clone_size: .
cdr3_aa: CATSRVSAGELFF
cdr3_nt: TGTGCCACCAGCAGAGTTAGCGCCGGGGAGCTGTTTTTT

j_call: TRBJ2-7
v_call: TRBV14
d_call: TRBD1
clone_size: .
cdr3_aa: CASSQNPRDRGSSLYEQYF
cdr3_nt: TGTGCCAGCAGCCAAAATCCCCGAGACAGGGGTTCGAGTTTGTACGAGCAGTACTTC

j_call: TRBJ2-7
v_call: TRBV4-3
d_call: TRBD1
clone_size: .
cdr3_aa: CASSQGPPGGSSYEQYF
cdr3_nt: TGCGCCAGCAGCCAGGGCCCCCCAGGGGGATCTAGCTACGAGCAGTACTTC

j_call: TRBJ2-5
v_call: TRBV27
d_call: .
clone_size: .
cdr3_aa: CASSNSWPGTQYF
cdr3_nt: TGTGCCAGCTCTAATTCTTGGCCAGGGACCCAGTACTTC

j_call: TRBJ2-5
v_call: TRBV9
d_call: .
clone_size: few
cdr3_aa: CASSVDREETQYF
cdr3_nt: TGTGCCAGCAGCGTAGACAGAGAAGAGACCCAGTACTTC

j_call: TRBJ2-7
v_call: TRBV7-9
d_call: .
clone_size: .
cdr3_aa: CASTLAGGPQDEQYF
cdr3_nt: TGTGCCAGCACCCTAGCAGGAGGGCCGCAAGACGAGCAGTACTTC

j_call: TRBJ2-7
v_call: TRBV13
d_call: .
clone_size: .
cdr3_aa: CASSLTGSTYEQYF
cdr3_nt: TGTGCCAGCAGCTTGACAGGCTCTACCTACGAGCAGTACTTC

j_call: TRBJ2-5
v_call: TRBV6-5
d_call: TRBD2
clone_size: .
cdr3_aa: CATTSGWRGTQYF
cdr3_nt: TGTGCCACCACTAGCGGGTGGCGGGGGACCCAGTACTTC

j_call: TRBJ2-2
v_call: TRBV4-2
d_call: TRBD2
clone_size: .
cdr3_aa: CASSQQPGGVPGELFF
cdr3_nt: TGTGCCAGCAGCCAGCAGCCGGGGGGGGTGCCCGGGGAGCTGTTTTTT

j_call: TRBJ2-7
v_call: TRBV29-1
d_call: .
clone_size: .
cdr3_aa: CSVDPGTGESYEQYF
cdr3_nt: TGCAGCGTTGACCCCGGAACAGGCGAGAGCTACGAGCAGTACTTC

j_call: TRBJ2-3
v_call: TRBV7-3
d_call: TRBD2
clone_size: .
cdr3_aa: CASSLGGTSGFTDTQYF
cdr3_nt: TGTGCCAGCAGCTTAGGTGGGACTAGCGGGTTCACAGATACGCAGTATTTT

j_call: TRBJ2-7
v_call: TRBV19
d_call: TRBD1
clone_size: .
cdr3_aa: CATNQGDSTYEQYF
cdr3_nt: TGTGCCACAAACCAAGGGGACAGCACCTACGAGCAGTACTTC

j_call: TRBJ2-1
v_call: TRBV19
d_call: .
clone_size: once
cdr3_aa: CASASASYNEQFF
cdr3_nt: TGTGCCAGTGCTAGCGCCTCCTACAATGAGCAGTTCTTC

j_call: TRBJ2-7
v_call: TRBV4-1
d_call: TRBD2
clone_size: .
cdr3_aa: CASSPGGGGIEQYF
cdr3_nt: TGCGCCAGCAGCCCGGGAGGGGGAGGAATCGAGCAGTACTTC

j_call: TRBJ2-3
v_call: TRBV19
d_call: .
clone_size: .
cdr3_aa: CASSIGVTGRTPDTQYF
cdr3_nt: TGTGCCAGTAGTATTGGGGTGACAGGGAGGACACCAGATACGCAGTATTTT

j_call: TRBJ1-4
v_call: TRBV2
d_call: TRBD1
clone_size: .
cdr3_aa: CASSVGTGTNEKLFF
cdr3_nt: TGTGCCAGCAGTGTGGGGACAGGGACTAATGAAAAACTGTTTTTT

j_call: TRBJ2-4
v_call: TRBV19
d_call: TRBD2
clone_size: .
cdr3_aa: CASSILGGAKNIQYF
cdr3_nt: TGTGCCAGTAGTATTTTGGGGGGGGCCAAAAACATTCAGTACTTC

j_call: TRBJ2-2
v_call: TRBV4-1
d_call: .
clone_size: .
cdr3_aa: CASSQEDGLGAGTGELFF
cdr3_nt: TGCGCCAGCAGCCAAGAGGACGGGTTGGGGGCGGGCACCGGGGAGCTGTTTTTT

j_call: TRBJ2-3
v_call: TRBV29-1
d_call: TRBD2
clone_size: .
cdr3_aa: CSVLAGVSTDTQYF
cdr3_nt: TGCAGCGTTTTAGCGGGGGTTAGCACAGATACGCAGTATTTT

j_call: TRBJ2-1
v_call: TRBV14
d_call: TRBD1
clone_size: .
cdr3_aa: CASSRDRDRYQNEQFF
cdr3_nt: TGTGCCAGCAGCCGGGACCGGGACAGGTATCAGAATGAGCAGTTCTTC

j_call: TRBJ1-5
v_call: TRBV6-1
d_call: TRBD1
clone_size: .
cdr3_aa: CASSEPDRDRVLYSNQPQHF
cdr3_nt: TGTGCCAGCAGTGAACCTGACCGGGACAGGGTTTTATACAGCAATCAGCCCCAGCATTTT

j_call: TRBJ2-7
v_call: TRBV5-1
d_call: TRBD1
clone_size: .
cdr3_aa: CASSLEQGAYEQYF
cdr3_nt: TGCGCCAGCAGCTTGGAACAGGGGGCCTACGAGCAGTACTTC

j_call: TRBJ2-3
v_call: TRBV5-1
d_call: .
clone_size: .
cdr3_aa: CASSLRPKRRKDTQYF
cdr3_nt: TGCGCCAGCAGCTTGAGGCCCAAACGGCGGAAAGATACGCAGTATTTT

j_call: TRBJ2-7
v_call: TRBV10-3
d_call: TRBD1
clone_size: .
cdr3_aa: CAITQQGAFSYEQYF
cdr3_nt: TGTGCCATCACTCAACAGGGGGCATTTTCTTACGAGCAGTACTTC

j_call: TRBJ1-1
v_call: TRBV15
d_call: .
clone_size: .
cdr3_aa: CATGQPPNTEAFF
cdr3_nt: TGTGCCACCGGACAGCCCCCGAACACTGAAGCTTTCTTT

j_call: TRBJ2-3
v_call: TRBV28
d_call: TRBD2
clone_size: .
cdr3_aa: CASSDDRLAPTDTQYF
cdr3_nt: TGTGCCAGCAGTGACGACAGACTAGCTCCCACAGATACGCAGTATTTT

j_call: TRBJ2-7
v_call: TRBV7-2
d_call: .
clone_size: .
cdr3_aa: CASSFLAGEIYEQYF
cdr3_nt: TGTGCCAGCAGCTTTTTAGCAGGGGAAATCTACGAGCAGTACTTC

j_call: TRBJ2-1
v_call: TRBV27
d_call: TRBD2
clone_size: .
cdr3_aa: CASRDRDYYYNEQFF
cdr3_nt: TGTGCCAGCAGAGACCGGGACTACTACTACAATGAGCAGTTCTTC

j_call: TRBJ2-1
v_call: TRBV6-1
d_call: TRBD1
clone_size: .
cdr3_aa: CASSEEPRAGGIDEQFF
cdr3_nt: TGTGCCAGCAGTGAAGAGCCTCGTGCAGGGGGCATCGATGAGCAGTTCTTC

j_call: TRBJ2-7
v_call: TRBV19
d_call: .
clone_size: .
cdr3_aa: CASSSPYRSPYEQYF
cdr3_nt: TGTGCCAGTAGTAGCCCTTATCGGAGCCCCTACGAGCAGTACTTC

j_call: TRBJ1-5
v_call: TRBV6-5
d_call: .
clone_size: .
cdr3_aa: CASSYSGHGSGPQHF
cdr3_nt: TGTGCCAGCAGTTACTCGGGACACGGGTCGGGGCCCCAGCATTTT

j_call: TRBJ1-4
v_call: TRBV6-1
d_call: TRBD1
clone_size: few
cdr3_aa: CASRTGTGHEKLFF
cdr3_nt: TGTGCCAGCAGAACCGGGACAGGGCATGAAAAACTGTTTTTT